Shown below are 30 T cell receptor beta chains from a single sample sequenced in a study of beta chain features in type 1 diabetes (dated by TCRdb to 2016 to 2019). What the study reported, not specific to this receptor: Type 1 diabetes patients showed a moderate but significant shortening of TCRB CDR3 length in all four CD4+ subsets.

Their antigens are not known. Library construction relied on the immunoSEQ multiplex PCR assay. The entire amount of isolated RNA was reverse transcribed using the High Capacity cDNA Reverse Transcription Kit, so the sequenced TCRB transcripts were expressed ones. TCRdb limited this immuneACCESS table to in-frame rearrangements with V and J called. A share of clones is missing; checked studies link under half to unresolved V genes, and the rest is unexplained. The sample table shows 95,000 to 150,000 clones, and roughly 15% are seen once. Under 2.5% of the sample rests with the top ten. The sequenced material came from central memory CD4+ T cells from blood. These receptors all come from a young man with type 1 diabetes.

This clone was counted a few times. The chain carries TRBV21-1 and TRBJ1-3. TRBV21-1 is designated a pseudogene. The CDR3 extends over 15 amino acids. The CDR3 coding sequence is TGTGCCAGCAGTACAACCTGGGAACCTGGAAACACCATATATTTT. The encoded protein is CASSTTWEPGNTIYF.

In this sample, this clone turned up a few times. The chain carries TRBV11-3 and TRBJ2-7, with 7 bases aligning to TRBD1. Germline trimming cut 5 bases from V and 0 bases from J; bases unmatched to any gene: 1. CDR1 is SGHNT and CDR2 is YENEEA in the germline V gene. This CDR3 is built from 13 residues. The CDR3 nucleotides are TGTGCCAGCAGCCGGGACAGCTCCTACGAGCAGTACTTC. Translating gives CASSRDSSYEQYF. Using reference TRBV11-3 and TRBJ2-7 for the parts outside the CDR3, the full variable domain is EAGVVQSPRYKIIEKKQPVAFWCNPISGHNTLYWYLQNLGQGPELLIRYENEEAVDDSQLPKDRFSAERLKGVDSTLKIQPAELGDSAVYLCASSRDSSYEQYFGPGTRLTVT.

This clone was counted only a few times. The rearrangement uses TRBV28 and TRBJ2-5, with D possibly TRBD1 on 6 matching bases. Germline loops: CDR1 MDHEN, CDR2 SYDVKM. This CDR3 contains 15 residues. Trimming took 1 base from V and 4 from J, leaving 13 bases between them. The chain's CDR3 is CASSLSYRVTETQYF. In nucleotides, the CDR3 is TGTGCCAGCAGTTTATCCTACAGGGTCACAGAGACCCAGTACTTC.

This clone was detected a few times. The chain links TRBV7-3 to TRBJ2-3, with 7 bases fitting TRBD2. The CDR3 is 14 amino acids. Per germline, CDR1 SGHTA and CDR2 FQGTGA. The junction had 3 bases not matched to a gene; V was cut back by 5 bases and J by 1 base. The CDR3 bases are TGTGCCAGCAGCGGGAGCGGGGGCACAGATACGCAGTATTTT. This codes for CASSGSGGTDTQYF.

This clone was picked up many times. The V and J genes are TRBV30 and TRBJ2-7; D unclear. The CDR3 totals 11 residues. The V gene lost 3 bases and the J gene lost 6 bases, with 9 bases spanning the gap. Germline V gives CDR1 GTSNPN, CDR2 SVGIG (reference sequence). The CDR3 coding sequence is TGTGCCTGGAGGGGCGCAGCCGAGCAGTACTTC. Translating gives CAWRGAAEQYF.

This clone was counted at least ten times. This chain connects TRBV5-4 to TRBJ2-3; D gene unclear. This CDR3 has 16 residues. Germline V gives CDR1 SGHNT, CDR2 YYREEE (reference sequence). V gave up 2 bases and J gave up 0 bases, with 13 bases separating them. The CDR3 region has the DNA TGTGCCAGCAGCTTCCCAGGTGGAGCTAGCACAGATACGCAGTATTTT. Translated: CASSFPGGASTDTQYF.

In the case of this clone: Being one base from a much bigger clone, this may be a read error. The V and J genes are TRBV7-2 and TRBJ2-6; D unresolved. Germline assignment: CDR1 SGHTA and CDR2 FQGNSA. The CDR3 has 15 amino acids. V was clipped by 1 base and J by 0 bases, with 4 bases between them. The CDR3: CASSLGRSGANVLTF. CDR3 nucleotides: TGTGCCAGCAGCTTAGGGCGCTCTGGGGCCAACGTCCTGACTTTC.

This clone was observed a few times. The chain is built from TRBV4-1 and TRBJ2-2; 7 positions match TRBD2. CDR3 size: 15 residues. Germline CDR1 and CDR2: MGHRA and YSYEKL. V gave up 0 bases and J gave up 7 bases; unmatched junction bases: 5. The CDR3 is CASSQDGRGRGELFF. CDR3 in DNA: TGCGCCAGCAGCCAAGATGGGAGGGGACGCGGGGAGCTGTTTTTT.

This clone was counted only a few times. This chain's CDR3 is CASSLVPDREYGYTF. The CDR3 DNA sequence: TGCGCCAGCAGCTTGGTCCCGGACAGGGAATATGGCTACACCTTC. This chain links TRBV5-1 with TRBJ1-2; TRBD1 matches 8 bases. From germline, CDR1 is SGHRS and CDR2 YFSETQ. The V gene end was trimmed by 0 bases and the J gene end by 5 bases; junction bases not matched to a gene: 6. The CDR3 has 15 residues.

This clone came up many times. The rearrangement links TRBV5-4 to TRBJ2-1; 11 bases agree with TRBD2. CDR3 length equals 16 residues. J gave up 4 bases and V 2 bases, and 5 bases lay outside the gene matches. Looked up from germline, CDR1 is SGHNT and CDR2 is YYREEE (reference sequence). CDR3 loop: CASSFSGGAPYNEQFF. In DNA, the CDR3 is TGTGCCAGCAGCTTTAGCGGGGGGGCCCCTTACAATGAGCAGTTCTTC.

There are a few counts of this clone. The gene calls are TRBV11-2 and TRBJ2-2; 10 bases are shared with TRBD2. J lost 4 bases, V lost 1 base, and 3 bases had no gene match. The V gene's germline CDR1 is SGHAT and CDR2 FQNNGV. The length of the CDR3 is 16 residues. CDR3 coding DNA: TGTGCCAGCAGCTTAGGACTAGCGGGTATCACCGGGGAGCTGTTTTTT. Its translation: CASSLGLAGITGELFF.

This clone was detected a few times. The CDR3 DNA is TGTGCCAGTAGTATTAATTGGCAGGGGAAGTCGCAGTACTTC. Translation: CASSINWQGKSQYF. The V and J genes are TRBV19 and TRBJ2-7, with a weak D call TRBD1 (6 bases). Trimming took off 3 bases at V and 9 bases at J, with 18 bases between the two ends. Germline V gene lookup returns CDR1 LNHDA and CDR2 SQIVND (reference sequence). CDR3 length equals 14 residues. Complete variable domain (other parts from reference TRBV19 and TRBJ2-7): DGGITQSPKYLFRKEGQNVTLSCEQNLNHDAMYWYRQDPGQGLRLIYYSQIVNDFQKGDIAEGYSVSREKKESFPLTVTSAQKNPTAFYLCASSINWQGKSQYFGPGTRLTVT.

The chain is built from TRBV6-5 and TRBJ1-5; a weak D match, TRBD1 (6 bases). V lost 6 bases to trimming and J lost 3 bases, with 9 bases between them. Germline assignment: CDR1 MNHEY and CDR2 SVGAGI. CDR3 length: 13 residues. CDR3 nucleotides: TGTGCCAGCAGGGCAGGGGCCAATCAGCCCCAGCATTTT. Translation gives CASRAGANQPQHF.

This clone was picked up a small number of times. The rearrangement links TRBV19 to TRBJ2-1; D is ambiguous. The germline CDR1 and CDR2 sequences are LNHDA and SQIVND (reference sequence). CDR3 length: 10 residues. The germline V and J ends were trimmed by 8 bases and 9 bases, with 8 bases remaining between them. The CDR3 coding sequence is TGTGCCAGTGGTTCCGGTGAGCAGTTCTTC. Translation: CASGSGEQFF.

The rearrangement links TRBV28 to TRBJ2-1; either TRBD1 or TRBD2 may supply D (5 bases each). The CDR3 is 13 residues long. The germline CDR1 and CDR2 sequences are MDHEN and SYDVKM. Deletions cut 7 bases from V and 6 bases from J, with 13 bases between. CDR3 sequence (DNA): TGTGCCAGCACCCTGGGACCGGTCAATGAGCAGTTCTTC. The encoded protein is CASTLGPVNEQFF.

This clone was counted only a few times. The rearrangement uses TRBV4-3 and TRBJ1-2; D possibly corresponds to TRBD1 (5 bases). The CDR3 has 15 amino acids. Per germline, CDR1 LGHNA and CDR2 YSLEER. V was trimmed by 0 bases and J by 4 bases, leaving 12 bases between them. Here the CDR3 reads CASSQDGAGIYGYTF. Written as DNA, the CDR3 is TGCGCCAGCAGCCAAGACGGGGCAGGGATCTATGGCTACACCTTC.

With respect to this clone: The junction departs from germline at one end; a sequencing error may be responsible. The V call is TRBV4-1, the J call TRBJ2-3; either TRBD1 or TRBD2 may fit D (5 bases each). CDR1 is MGHRA, CDR2 YSYEKL, per germline. The CDR3 extends over 14 amino acids. As DNA, the CDR3 is TGTGCCAGCAGCCAAGGGGACGGCACAGATACGCAGTATTTT. It yields the protein CASSQGDGTDTQYF.

The CDR3 DNA reads TGTGCCAGCAGTCCTACGGCGGTAAGCTACGAGCAGTACTTC. Protein: CASSPTAVSYEQYF. V and J are TRBV2 and TRBJ2-7, with unresolved D. CDR1 is SNHLY and CDR2 is FYNNEI in the germline V gene. V was pared by 5 bases and J by 3 bases, with 14 bases between. There are 14 residues in the CDR3.

The V gene is TRBV2, the J gene TRBJ2-1; D may be TRBD1 (5 bases). There are 15 residues in the CDR3. V was cut by 2 bases and J by 2 bases, with 10 bases left in between. Germline V gene lookup returns CDR1 SNHLY and CDR2 FYNNEI. The CDR3 spells CASSEQGPPYNEQFF. The CDR3 DNA follows: TGTGCCAGCAGTGAACAGGGTCCACCCTACAATGAGCAGTTCTTC.

This clone was seen more than once but under ten times. This sequence joins TRBV5-4 and TRBJ2-7; maybe TRBD2 (6 bases). CDR3 length: 15 residues. Germline-derived CDR1 and CDR2 are SGHNT and YYREEE (reference sequence). With 2 bases removed from V and 7 bases from J, the gap between germline ends came to 19 bases. CDR3 nucleotide sequence: TGTGCCAGCAGCTTCGAAGGGAGGTTAACGCGTGAGCAGTACTTC. Translating gives CASSFEGRLTREQYF. The full variable domain, its missing parts supplied by reference TRBV5-4 and TRBJ2-7, is ETGVTQSPTHLIKTRGQQVTLRCSSQSGHNTVSWYQQALGQGPQFIFQYYREEENGRGNFPPRFSGLQFPNYSSELNVNALELDDSALYLCASSFEGRLTREQYFGPGTRLTVT.

The rearrangement joins TRBV9 to TRBJ2-7; 9 bases fit TRBD1. Germline-derived CDR1 and CDR2 are SGDLS and YYNGEE. This CDR3 has 14 residues. Trimming at V came to 0 bases and at J to 4 bases, leaving 2 bases not matched to a gene. The DNA of the CDR3 is TGTGCCAGCAGCGTAGCCGGGACAGGGTACGAGCAGTACTTC. Amino acid sequence: CASSVAGTGYEQYF. The whole variable domain, remainder taken from reference TRBV9 and TRBJ2-7, is DSGVTQTPKHLITATGQRVTLRCSPRSGDLSVYWYQQSLDQGLQFLIQYYNGEERAKGNILERFSAQQFPDLHSELNLSSLELGDSALYFCASSVAGTGYEQYFGPGTRLTVT.

Turning to this clone: Compared with germline, one end of the junction differs, possibly owing to a read error. The chain couples TRBV9 to TRBJ1-3; TRBD1 might be the D (5 bases). Germline CDR1 is SGDLS and CDR2 is YYNGEE. The CDR3 extends over 13 amino acids. The CDR3, as DNA: TGTGCCAGCAGCGTACGTGGCGGGACGAAGGAAAATTTT. It translates to CASSVRGGTKENF.

This clone was seen a handful of times. This chain uses TRBV29-1 with TRBJ2-7; TRBD1 matches at 10 bases. The germline V gene encodes CDR1 SQVTM and CDR2 ANQGSEA. V lost 7 bases to trimming and J lost 0 bases; unmatched junction nucleotides: 9. This CDR3 is 15 amino acids long. CDR3 protein: CSGGGTGDNSYEQYF. The CDR3 DNA sequence: TGCAGCGGTGGGGGGACAGGGGACAACTCCTACGAGCAGTACTTC.

The rearrangement links TRBV5-1 to TRBJ2-3; D uncertain. This CDR3 comprises 12 residues. V gave up 4 bases and J gave up 6 bases, with 9 bases separating them. CDR1 and CDR2 from the germline V gene are SGHRS and YFSETQ. This chain's CDR3 is CASSHDSDTQYF. The CDR3 region has the DNA TGCGCCAGCAGCCACGATTCGGATACGCAGTATTTT. The complete variable domain, with remaining parts taken from reference TRBV5-1 and TRBJ2-3, reads KAGVTQTPRYLIKTRGQQVTLSCSPISGHRSVSWYQQTPGQGLQFLFEYFSETQRNKGNFPGRFSGRQFSNSRSEMNVSTLELGDSALYLCASSHDSDTQYFGPGTRLTVL.

This rearrangement joins TRBV7-3 to TRBJ1-1, with unresolved D. The ends were cut back, 5 bases at V and 4 bases at J, with 17 bases in the middle. The CDR3 runs to 15 residues. CDR1 and CDR2 (germline): SGHTA, FQGTGA. Here the CDR3 reads CASSPSTMAGTEAFF. The CDR3 bases are TGTGCCAGCAGCCCTTCGACCATGGCGGGCACTGAAGCTTTCTTT.

This clone turned up a few times. V and J are TRBV4-3 and TRBJ2-7; 9 nucleotides match TRBD1. CDR1 and CDR2 from the germline V gene are LGHNA and YSLEER. The CDR3 totals 15 residues. The ends lost 1 base at V and 2 bases at J; junction bases unmatched: 3. CDR3 bases: TGCGCCAGCAGCCAAGGACAGGGGGGAACCTACGAGCAGTACTTC. This codes for CASSQGQGGTYEQYF.

This clone was counted between two and nine times. This rearrangement joins TRBV29-1 to TRBJ1-2; a weak D match, TRBD1 (5 bases). The CDR3 contains 15 residues. V lost 3 bases to trimming and J lost 0 bases, with 14 bases between them. The V gene's germline CDR1 is SQVTM and CDR2 ANQGSEA. CDR3 loop: CSVDRQGDPNYGYTF. The CDR3 DNA reads as TGCAGCGTTGATAGGCAGGGAGACCCTAACTATGGCTACACCTTC. The full variable domain, rest sourced from reference TRBV29-1 and TRBJ1-2, is SAVISQKPSRDICQRGTSLTIQCQVDSQVTMMFWYRQQPGQSLTLIATANQGSEATYESGFVIDKFPISRPNLTFSTLTVSNMSPEDSSIYLCSVDRQGDPNYGYTFGSGTRLTVV.

In its sample, this clone was seen a few times. The chain uses TRBV5-4 and TRBJ2-2; D is uncertain. Per germline, CDR1 SGHNT and CDR2 YYREEE (reference sequence). Trimming pared 4 bases from V and 3 bases from J, leaving 10 bases between. The CDR3 is made up of 14 amino acids. CDR3 sequence: CASSVESYTGELFF. The CDR3 DNA sequence: TGTGCCAGCAGCGTGGAAAGCTACACCGGGGAGCTGTTTTTT.

This sequence joins TRBV14 and TRBJ2-7; 8 positions match TRBD1. The J segment lost 4 bases and the V segment lost 3 bases, leaving 5 bases of the junction unmatched. CDR1 and CDR2 (germline): SGHDN, FVKESK. The CDR3 is 14 residues long. CDR3: CASSHVTGGYEQYF. The CDR3 nucleotides read TGTGCCAGCAGCCATGTAACAGGGGGTTACGAGCAGTACTTC.

There are a few counts of this clone. The chain couples TRBV7-2 to TRBJ2-3; D may be TRBD2 (6 bases). Trimming pared 1 base from V and 2 bases from J, leaving 13 bases between. The CDR3 is 16 amino acids. In germline, CDR1 is SGHTA, CDR2 FQGNSA. CDR3 DNA: TGTGCCAGCAGCTTAGTTGGCGGGGCGGCCACAGATACGCAGTATTTT. Its protein product is CASSLVGGAATDTQYF.